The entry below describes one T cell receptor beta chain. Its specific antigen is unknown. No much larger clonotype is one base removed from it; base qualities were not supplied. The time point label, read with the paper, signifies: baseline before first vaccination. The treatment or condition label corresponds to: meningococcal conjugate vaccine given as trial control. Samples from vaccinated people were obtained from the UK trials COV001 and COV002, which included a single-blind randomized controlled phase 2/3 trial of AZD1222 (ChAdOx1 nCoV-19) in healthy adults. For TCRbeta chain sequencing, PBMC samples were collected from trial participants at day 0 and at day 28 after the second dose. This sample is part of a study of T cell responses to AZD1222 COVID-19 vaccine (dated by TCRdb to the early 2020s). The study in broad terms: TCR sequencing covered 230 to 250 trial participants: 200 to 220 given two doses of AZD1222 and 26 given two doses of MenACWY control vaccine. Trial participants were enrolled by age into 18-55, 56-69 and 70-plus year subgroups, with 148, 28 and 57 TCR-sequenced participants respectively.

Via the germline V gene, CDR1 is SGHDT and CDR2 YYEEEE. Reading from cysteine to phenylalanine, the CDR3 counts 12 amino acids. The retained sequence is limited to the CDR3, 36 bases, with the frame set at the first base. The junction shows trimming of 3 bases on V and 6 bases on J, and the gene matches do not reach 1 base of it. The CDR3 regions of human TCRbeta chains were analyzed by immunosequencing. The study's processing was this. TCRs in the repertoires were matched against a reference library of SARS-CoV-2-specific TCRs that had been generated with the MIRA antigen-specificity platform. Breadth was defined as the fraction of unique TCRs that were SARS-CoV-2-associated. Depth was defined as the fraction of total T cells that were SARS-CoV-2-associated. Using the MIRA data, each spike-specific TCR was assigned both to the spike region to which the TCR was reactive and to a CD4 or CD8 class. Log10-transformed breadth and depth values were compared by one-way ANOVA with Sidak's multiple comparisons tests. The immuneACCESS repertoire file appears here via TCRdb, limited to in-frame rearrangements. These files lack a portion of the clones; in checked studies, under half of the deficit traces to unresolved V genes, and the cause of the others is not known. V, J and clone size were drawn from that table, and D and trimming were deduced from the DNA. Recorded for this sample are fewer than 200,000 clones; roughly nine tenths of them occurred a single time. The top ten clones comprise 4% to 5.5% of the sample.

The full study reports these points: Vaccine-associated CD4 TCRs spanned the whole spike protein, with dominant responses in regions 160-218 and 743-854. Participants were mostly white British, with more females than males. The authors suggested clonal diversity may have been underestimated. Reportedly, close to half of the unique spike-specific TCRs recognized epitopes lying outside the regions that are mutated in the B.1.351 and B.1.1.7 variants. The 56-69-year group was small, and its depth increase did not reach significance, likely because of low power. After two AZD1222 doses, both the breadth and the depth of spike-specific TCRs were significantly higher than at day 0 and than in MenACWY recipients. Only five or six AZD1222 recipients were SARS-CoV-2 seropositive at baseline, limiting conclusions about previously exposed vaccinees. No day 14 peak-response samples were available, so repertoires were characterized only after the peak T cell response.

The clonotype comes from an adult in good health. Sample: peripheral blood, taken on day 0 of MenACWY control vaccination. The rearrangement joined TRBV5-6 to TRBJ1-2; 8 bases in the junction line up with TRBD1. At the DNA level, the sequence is TGTGCCAGCAGCTCGACAGGGGATGGCTACACCTTC. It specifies CASSSTGDGYTF.